The 13 T cell receptor beta chains reported below all come from one sample, sequenced in a study of T cell repertoires in cytomegalovirus infection. MiXCR was run by TCRdb on the reads, yielding one entry per CDR3 protein. The sample consists of hundreds of thousands of distinct CDR3 sequences, 15% to 20% of them appearing once. The sequencing sample was made of PBMCs. These receptors all come from a human donor in good health (CMV status not recorded). Some clones in this sample may be carry-over from other donors' samples.

This clonotype was observed a few times. This chain connects TRBV12-3 or TRBV12-4 to TRBJ1-6; D is unresolved. There are 12 residues in the CDR3. V lost 8 bases and J lost 11, with 13 bases in between. Here the CDR3 DNA reads TGTGCCAGCGGGAACCGGACCGCACCCCTCCACTTT. Protein: CASGNRTAPLHF.

The chain combines TRBV20-1 with TRBJ1-5; 7 nucleotides match TRBD1. The J segment lost 4 bases and the V segment lost 0 bases, leaving 9 bases of the junction unmatched. The CDR3 is 16 amino acids. CDR1 and CDR2 (germline): DFQATT, SNEGSKA (reference sequence). This chain's CDR3 is CSARDSTTGQNQPQHF. CDR3 DNA sequence: TGCAGTGCTAGAGATTCCACGACAGGGCAGAATCAGCCCCAGCATTTT.

CDR3 DNA sequence: TGCAGTGCTGGGGCCGGGACAGGGATCTACGAGCAGTACTTC. This gives the protein CSAGAGTGIYEQYF. The J gene is TRBJ2-7, the V gene TRBV20-1; 9 bases map to TRBD1. This CDR3 comprises 14 residues. Trimming cost V 5 bases and J 3 bases; bases outside gene matches: 8. Germline CDR1 DFQATT, CDR2 SNEGSKA (reference sequence).

This clonotype appeared a single time. The J gene is TRBJ2-7, the V gene TRBV5-5; 8 bases agree with TRBD1. V trimming: 4 bases; J trimming: 6 bases; junction bases outside the gene matches: 9. The CDR3 sequence is 14 residues long. Germline values: CDR1 SGHKS, CDR2 YYEKEE (reference sequence). The CDR3, as DNA: TGTGCCAGCAGCGCACAGGGGGTATCGACCGAGCAGTACTTC. Amino acid sequence: CASSAQGVSTEQYF.

This clonotype appeared a few times. The chain recombines TRBV20-1 with TRBJ1-2, with D perhaps TRBD1 (5 bases). Germline-derived CDR1 and CDR2 are DFQATT and SNEGSKA (reference sequence). V dropped 3 bases and J dropped 11 bases, with 16 bases sitting between them. CDR3 length equals 12 residues. CDR3 bases: TGCAGTGCTAGTCGGACCGTTGGGGGTTACACCTTC. It codes for CSASRTVGGYTF.

The sample holds a few counts of this clonotype. A much more abundant neighbour one base away suggests this may be a read error. The chain is built from TRBV12-3 or TRBV12-4 and TRBJ1-5; TRBD1 is a possible D gene (5 bases). Trimming pared 3 bases from V and 6 bases from J, leaving 9 bases between. The CDR3 totals 13 residues. CDR3 nucleotides: TGTGCCAGCAGTTTCCCAGGGCCTCAGCCCCAGCATTTT. It specifies CASSFPGPQPQHF.

This clonotype was found many times. CDR3 coding DNA: TGTGCCAGCAGTTTCGGGGGAAAGACCCAGTACTTC. Amino acid sequence: CASSFGGKTQYF. The V and J genes are TRBV28 and TRBJ2-5; D perhaps matches TRBD2 (6 bases). Trimming left V 3 bases short and J 6 bases short, with 8 bases between. The CDR3 is 12 residues long. Germline assignment: CDR1 MDHEN and CDR2 SYDVKM.

This clonotype was seen more than once but under ten times. The chain uses TRBV7-6 and TRBJ2-7; no reliable D call. Germline V gene sequence: CDR1 SGHVS, CDR2 FNYEAQ. The V gene lost 0 bases and the J gene lost 2 bases, with 11 bases spanning the gap. The CDR3 is 15 amino acids. Written as DNA, the CDR3 is TGTGCCAGCAGCTTAGCGCCAGGACCACCCTACGAGCAGTACTTC. Translation gives CASSLAPGPPYEQYF.

In this sample, this clonotype turned up many times. V is TRBV12-3 or TRBV12-4 and J is TRBJ1-5, with D possibly TRBD1 on 6 matching bases. V gave up 1 base and J gave up 4 bases, with 17 bases separating them. This CDR3 contains 17 residues. The chain's CDR3 is CASSLEATGARNQPQHF. Written as DNA, the CDR3 is TGTGCCAGCAGTTTAGAGGCGACGGGGGCGAGGAATCAGCCCCAGCATTTT.

This clonotype was observed many times. The chain recombines TRBV6-1 with TRBJ2-7; D remains unclear. CDR3 length: 14 residues. The germline V gene has CDR1 MNHNS and CDR2 SASEGT. The V end was cut by 10 bases, the J end by 2 bases, with 18 bases between. The chain's CDR3 is CATKQLLSTYEQYF. CDR3 coding DNA: TGTGCCACCAAACAGCTACTCTCAACCTACGAGCAGTACTTC.

V gene TRBV6-1 combines with J gene TRBJ2-7, with 7 nucleotides matching TRBD2. From germline, CDR1 is MNHNS and CDR2 SASEGT. The CDR3 length is 12 residues. With 6 bases clipped from V and 7 bases from J, the junction kept 6 bases outside the gene matches. This CDR3 reads CASSPGGEEQYF. The CDR3 nucleotides are TGTGCCAGCAGCCCGGGGGGAGAGGAGCAGTACTTC.

This clonotype is a singleton in its sample. The chain uses TRBV29-1 and TRBJ1-2; D remains unclear. This CDR3 spans 13 amino acids. Germline lookup yields CDR1 SQVTM and CDR2 ANQGSEA. Trimming took off 6 bases at V and 4 bases at J, with 15 bases between the two ends. The CDR3 nucleotides are TGCAGCGTCGAGATCCGGCTCGGCTATGGCTACACCTTC. Translated, it gives CSVEIRLGYGYTF.

There are many counts of this clonotype. The rearrangement uses TRBV7-2 and TRBJ1-2; D ambiguous. The CDR3 consists of 14 residues. Germline V CDR1 and CDR2: SGHTA, FQGNSA. Between the trimmed V and J ends, which lost 5 bases and 3 bases, there was a span of 13 bases. The CDR3 protein is CASSTESGDYGYTF. CDR3 DNA: TGTGCCAGCAGCACAGAATCCGGGGACTATGGCTACACCTTC.